This entry lists 32 T cell receptor beta chains sequenced from one sample in a study of Graves' ophthalmopathy and Graves' hyperthyroidism. Amplification targeted the TCR beta CDR3 regions, with RNA transcripts as the source material. RT-PCR with HTBI primers came first, then second-round multiplex PCR. MiXCR was run by TCRdb on the multiplex PCR reads, yielding one entry per CDR3 protein. The sample includes approximately 500,000 distinct CDR3 sequences, over 13% seen only once; the top ten take 9.5% to 10%. The sample consisted of blood. The source of these receptors is a woman aged 25 to 39 with Graves' ophthalmopathy.

The chain has TRBV7-6 and TRBJ1-1; D is possibly TRBD1 (6 bases). The V gene lost 8 bases and the J gene lost 0 bases, with 16 bases spanning the gap. The CDR3 extends over 15 amino acids. Germline-derived CDR1 and CDR2 are SGHVS and FNYEAQ. The chain's CDR3 is CASSGGGAMNTEAFF. The CDR3 DNA reads TGTGCCAGCTCTGGGGGGGGGGCCATGAACACTGAAGCTTTCTTT.

This clonotype was counted at least ten times. The rearrangement uses TRBV6-2 or TRBV6-3 and TRBJ1-2; no clear D gene. The V gene lost 8 bases and the J gene lost 1 base, with 11 bases spanning the gap. The CDR3 is made up of 13 amino acids. Germline V gives CDR1 MNHEY, CDR2 SVGEGT. CDR3 sequence (DNA): TGTGCCAGCTTCGAGGATCTTAACTATGGCTACACCTTC. Translation: CASFEDLNYGYTF.

This clonotype showed up many times. V is TRBV12-3 or TRBV12-4 and J is TRBJ1-3; D might be TRBD1 (5 bases). Trimming pared 6 bases from V and 4 bases from J, leaving 16 bases between. The CDR3 spans 15 residues. The CDR3: CASRPLEGIGNTIYF. The CDR3 DNA follows: TGTGCCAGCAGACCCTTGGAGGGGATCGGAAACACCATATATTTT.

The chain recombines TRBV30 with TRBJ1-3; the D gene is possibly TRBD1 (5 bases). The V gene lost 6 bases and the J gene lost 7 bases, with 13 bases spanning the gap. The germline gives CDR1 GTSNPN, CDR2 SVGIG (reference sequence). The CDR3 runs to 12 residues. The CDR3 is CACLQGGNTIYF. The CDR3 DNA follows: TGTGCCTGCCTCCAGGGAGGCAACACCATATATTTT.

This clonotype was seen many times. J is TRBJ1-5 and V is TRBV7-2, with TRBD1 matching over 10 bases. V trimming: 5 bases; J trimming: 3 bases; junction bases outside the gene matches: 4. Germline CDR1 and CDR2: SGHTA and FQGNSA. The CDR3 is 15 residues long. CDR3 region: CASSKDRGNNQPQHF. Written as DNA, the CDR3 is TGTGCCAGCAGCAAGGACAGGGGGAACAATCAGCCCCAGCATTTT.

The chain joins TRBV7-6 to TRBJ2-7, with 8 nucleotides matching TRBD2. The germline V gene has CDR1 SGHVS and CDR2 FNYEAQ. CDR3 length: 16 amino acids. Trimming removed 1 base from V and 2 bases from J; junction bases left unmatched: 7. CDR3 sequence: CASSLGIAGTTYEQYF. DNA of the CDR3: TGTGCCAGCAGCTTAGGTATAGCGGGAACCACCTACGAGCAGTACTTC.

This clonotype was observed many times. The chain has TRBV27 and TRBJ2-7; D gene uncertain. The ends were cut back, 2 bases at V and 2 bases at J, with 16 bases in the middle. Germline V lookup: CDR1 MNHEY, CDR2 SMNVEV (reference sequence). This CDR3 is 16 amino acids long. The DNA for the CDR3 is TGTGCCAGCAGTTTAAGTTTGGCTAGTGACACCTACGAGCAGTACTTC. Translating it yields CASSLSLASDTYEQYF.

This clonotype was picked up many times. For the CDR3, the DNA is TGTGCCAGCAGTCCCCCGGGACTAGCGGGATACACCGGGGAGCTGTTTTTT. This gives the protein CASSPPGLAGYTGELFF. The rearrangement uses TRBV28 and TRBJ2-2; 13 positions agree with TRBD2. Germline trimming cut 5 bases from V and 3 bases from J; bases unmatched to any gene: 6. CDR3 size: 17 residues. Germline V CDR1 and CDR2: MDHEN, SYDVKM.

This clonotype was recorded many times. The chain employs TRBV28 and TRBJ2-2; D is perhaps TRBD2 (6 bases). Trimming cost V 5 bases and J 3 bases, with 16 bases left between them. The germline V gene encodes CDR1 MDHEN and CDR2 SYDVKM. The CDR3 is 16 residues long. The CDR3 region has the DNA TGTGCCAGCAGTCAACGGACTATCAGGCACACCGGGGAGCTGTTTTTT. As protein: CASSQRTIRHTGELFF.

This CDR3 reads CASSFGPPTGNYNSPLHF. The CDR3 bases are TGTGCCAGCAGTTTCGGACCGCCAACAGGGAACTATAATTCACCCCTCCACTTT. V gene TRBV28 combines with J gene TRBJ1-6; maybe TRBD1 (6 bases). The V gene's germline CDR1 is MDHEN and CDR2 SYDVKM. The CDR3 runs to 18 residues. V shed 3 bases and J shed 3 bases, with 18 bases lying between them.

This clonotype has at least ten counts. This rearrangement joins TRBV5-1 to TRBJ2-7, with D unresolved. This CDR3 comprises 15 residues. Germline V CDR1 and CDR2: SGHRS, YFSETQ. V lost 5 bases and J lost 0, with 15 bases in between. DNA for the CDR3: TGCGCCAGCAGTCTTGTTCCCCAGAGCTCCTACGAGCAGTACTTC. Its protein product is CASSLVPQSSYEQYF. Full variable domain (remainder filled in from reference TRBV5-1 and TRBJ2-7): KAGVTQTPRYLIKTRGQQVTLSCSPISGHRSVSWYQQTPGQGLQFLFEYFSETQRNKGNFPGRFSGRQFSNSRSEMNVSTLELGDSALYLCASSLVPQSSYEQYFGPGTRLTVT.

This clonotype was found many times. The chain recombines TRBV28 with TRBJ1-1, with D possibly matching TRBD1 (5 bases). This CDR3 is 16 amino acids long. V was cut by 6 bases and J by 0 bases, with 17 bases left in between. The germline CDR1 and CDR2 sequences are MDHEN and SYDVKM. The CDR3 is CASRQSGGVLNTEAFF. The CDR3 DNA is TGTGCCAGCAGACAATCGGGAGGGGTTTTGAACACTGAAGCTTTCTTT.

This clonotype was observed at least ten times. V is TRBV28 and J is TRBJ2-7, with a possible D match to TRBD1 (5 bases). This CDR3 contains 15 residues. V lost 4 bases and J lost 7, with 20 bases in between. Per germline, CDR1 MDHEN and CDR2 SYDVKM. The CDR3 nucleotides are TGTGCCAGCAGTTCCTTCCAGGGTTTTGGATATGAGCAGTACTTC. It encodes CASSSFQGFGYEQYF.

This clonotype showed up many times. The chain is built from TRBV4-1 and TRBJ2-5; D is unclear. From germline, CDR1 is MGHRA and CDR2 YSYEKL. The ends were cut back, 4 bases at V and 5 bases at J, with 11 bases in the middle. The CDR3 covers 13 residues. The CDR3 protein is CASSPPYLETQYF. The DNA for the CDR3 is TGCGCCAGCAGCCCGCCCTACCTGGAGACCCAGTACTTC.

This clonotype turned up a few times. V and J are TRBV24-1 and TRBJ2-1; 8 bases match TRBD2. The V and J ends lost 2 bases and 3 bases, in that order; junction bases with no gene match: 5. The germline gives CDR1 KGHDR, CDR2 SFDVKD. The CDR3 has 16 amino acids. The CDR3 DNA is TGTGCCACCAGTGATTCACTAGCGGACCACTACAATGAGCAGTTCTTC. This codes for CATSDSLADHYNEQFF.

The table lists this clonotype with many counts. The CDR3 here is CASSQTGGPNTGELFF. The CDR3 nucleotides read TGTGCCAGCAGCCAAACAGGGGGCCCGAACACCGGGGAGCTGTTTTTT. The chain has TRBV28 and TRBJ2-2; 9 nucleotides match TRBD1. Germline V gene sequence: CDR1 MDHEN, CDR2 SYDVKM. This CDR3 comprises 16 residues. The J segment lost 0 bases and the V segment lost 6 bases, leaving 5 bases of the junction unmatched.

The chain links TRBV27 to TRBJ1-2; 7 bases match TRBD1. Germline assignment: CDR1 MNHEY and CDR2 SMNVEV (reference sequence). CDR3 length equals 16 residues. The V segment lost 6 bases and the J segment 0 bases; nucleotides outside the gene matches: 10. This CDR3 is CASSGLDRASNYGYTF. The CDR3 DNA reads TGTGCCAGCAGCGGACTCGACAGGGCTTCTAACTATGGCTACACCTTC.

Ten or more counts support this clonotype. The rearrangement links TRBV2 to TRBJ1-1; TRBD1 is a possible D gene (5 bases). The CDR3 length is 16 residues. Trimming shortened V by 6 bases and J by 1 base, and 18 bases separated the two germline ends. The germline CDR1 and CDR2 sequences are SNHLY and FYNNEI. Written as DNA, the CDR3 is TGTGCCAGCAGAAGACGGGCACTTGGGGGGAACACTGAAGCTTTCTTT. Encoded protein: CASRRRALGGNTEAFF. Based on the CDR3 plus reference TRBV2 and TRBJ1-1, the full variable domain is EPEVTQTPSHQVTQMGQEVILRCVPISNHLYFYWYRQILGQKVEFLVSFYNNEISEKSEIFDDQFSVERPDGSNFTLKIRSTKLEDSAMYFCASRRRALGGNTEAFFGQGTRLTVV.

This clonotype was observed many times. The chain couples TRBV20-1 to TRBJ2-7, with D tentatively TRBD1 (6 bases). Trimming removed 4 bases from V and 6 bases from J, with 13 bases in between. There are 12 residues in the CDR3. Germline V gene lookup returns CDR1 DFQATT and CDR2 SNEGSKA (reference sequence). The CDR3 DNA sequence: TGCAGTGCTACCGCCAGGGGAACCGAGCAGTACTTC. It encodes CSATARGTEQYF.

This clonotype was observed at least ten times. The J gene is TRBJ1-6, the V gene TRBV9; no clear D. Trimming left V 0 bases short and J 5 bases short, with 6 bases between. Germline loops: CDR1 SGDLS, CDR2 YYNGEE. The CDR3 loop spans 14 amino acids. This CDR3 reads CASSVGQNNSPLHF. The CDR3 region has the DNA TGTGCCAGCAGCGTAGGGCAGAATAATTCACCCCTCCACTTT.

This clonotype was seen more than once but under ten times. The rearrangement joins TRBV2 to TRBJ1-3; D is possibly TRBD1 (5 bases). Germline assignment: CDR1 SNHLY and CDR2 FYNNEI. This CDR3 contains 14 residues. V lost 2 bases and J 4 bases, leaving 9 bases between the germline ends. This CDR3 is CASSEQEGGNTIYF. The CDR3, as DNA: TGTGCCAGCAGTGAACAGGAGGGGGGAAACACCATATATTTT. Complete variable domain (other parts from reference TRBV2 and TRBJ1-3): EPEVTQTPSHQVTQMGQEVILRCVPISNHLYFYWYRQILGQKVEFLVSFYNNEISEKSEIFDDQFSVERPDGSNFTLKIRSTKLEDSAMYFCASSEQEGGNTIYFGEGSWLTVV.

The chain recombines TRBV9 with TRBJ1-3, with D uncertain. Trimming removed 7 bases from V and 2 bases from J, with 16 bases in between. The CDR3 is 15 residues long. Germline V gene data show CDR1 as SGDLS and CDR2 as YYNGEE. CDR3 residues: CASAPGTIPGNTIYF. CDR3 nucleotide sequence: TGTGCCAGCGCACCGGGAACAATCCCTGGAAACACCATATATTTT.

The J gene is TRBJ1-1, the V gene TRBV28, with D unresolved. The V end lost 7 bases, the J end lost 0 bases, and 6 bases lay between the germline ends. The CDR3 runs 12 residues. Germline loops: CDR1 MDHEN, CDR2 SYDVKM. CDR3 amino acids: CASTDMNTEAFF. The CDR3 region has the DNA TGTGCCAGCACGGATATGAACACTGAAGCTTTCTTT.

V and J are TRBV6-2 or TRBV6-3 and TRBJ2-5; 9 nucleotides line up with TRBD2. The length of the CDR3 is 15 residues. V was clipped by 6 bases and J by 0 bases; unmatched bases: 5. Germline assignment: CDR1 MNHEY and CDR2 SVGEGT. The CDR3 region has the DNA TGTGCCAGCAGATCTAGCGGGGCGTACCAAGAGACCCAGTACTTC. Amino acids: CASRSSGAYQETQYF.

This clonotype was seen a handful of times. This rearrangement joins TRBV18 to TRBJ1-2; D might be TRBD1 (6 bases). The germline V gene has CDR1 KGHSH and CDR2 LQKENI. With 2 bases removed from V and 4 bases from J, the gap between germline ends came to 20 bases. There are 17 residues in the CDR3. For the CDR3, the DNA is TGTGCCAGCTCACCAACCACAGGGTCATATCGTTCCTATGGCTACACCTTC. Amino acids: CASSPTTGSYRSYGYTF. The full variable domain, completed using reference TRBV18 and TRBJ1-2, is NAGVMQNPRHLVRRRGQEARLRCSPMKGHSHVYWYRQLPEEGLKFMVYLQKENIIDESGMPKERFSAEFPKEGPSILRIQQVVRGDSAAYFCASSPTTGSYRSYGYTFGSGTRLTVV.

This clonotype was detected many times. The V gene is TRBV5-1, the J gene TRBJ2-2; D remains ambiguous. CDR1 and CDR2 (germline): SGHRS, YFSETQ. Trimming removed 2 bases from V and 7 bases from J, with 15 bases in between. The CDR3 is made up of 15 amino acids. CDR3: CASSFPRTDGGELFF. CDR3 sequence (DNA): TGCGCCAGCAGCTTTCCCCGTACTGACGGCGGGGAGCTGTTTTTT.

The rearrangement uses TRBV19 and TRBJ2-7; D perhaps matches TRBD1 (5 bases). Trimming took off 1 base at V and 3 bases at J, with 10 bases between the two ends. The CDR3 has 14 amino acids. From germline, CDR1 is LNHDA and CDR2 SQIVND (reference sequence). CDR3 protein: CASSIAAGYYEQYF. Written as DNA, the CDR3 is TGTGCCAGTAGTATAGCAGCAGGGTACTACGAGCAGTACTTC.

In this sample, this clonotype turned up many times. The chain has TRBV2 and TRBJ2-5; no definite D call. V was pared by 5 bases and J by 7 bases, with 8 bases between. CDR1 SNHLY and CDR2 FYNNEI come from the germline V gene. There are 11 residues in the CDR3. The CDR3 DNA follows: TGTGCCAGCAGTATGACTGGGACCCAGTACTTC. Its translation is CASSMTGTQYF. The full variable domain, completed using reference TRBV2 and TRBJ2-5, is EPEVTQTPSHQVTQMGQEVILRCVPISNHLYFYWYRQILGQKVEFLVSFYNNEISEKSEIFDDQFSVERPDGSNFTLKIRSTKLEDSAMYFCASSMTGTQYFGPGTRLLVL.

In this sample, this clonotype turned up many times. The J gene is TRBJ2-5, the V gene TRBV12-3 or TRBV12-4; perhaps TRBD1 as D (6 bases). The CDR3 runs 14 residues. Trimming removed 7 bases from V and 5 bases from J, with 17 bases in between. DNA of the CDR3: TGTGCCAGCACCACTGACAGGTGGTGGGAGACCCAGTACTTC. It is translated as CASTTDRWWETQYF.

This clonotype was counted ten times or more. The CDR3 loop is CSARDPNALAGGPRETQYF. The DNA of the CDR3 is TGCAGTGCTAGAGATCCGAACGCCCTAGCGGGAGGGCCGAGAGAGACCCAGTACTTC. The chain carries TRBV20-1 and TRBJ2-5; 12 nucleotides match TRBD2. V trimming: 0 bases; J trimming: 4 bases; junction bases outside the gene matches: 15. The CDR3 totals 19 residues. Looked up from germline, CDR1 is DFQATT and CDR2 is SNEGSKA (reference sequence).

This clonotype was observed many times. The CDR3 loop reads CASSLRTILENTIYF. CDR3 coding DNA: TGTGCCAGCAGCTTGAGGACAATACTCGAGAACACCATATATTTT. The chain links TRBV11-3 to TRBJ1-3, with D maybe TRBD1 (5 bases). V was clipped by 3 bases and J by 7 bases, with 16 bases between them. CDR1 is SGHNT, CDR2 YENEEA, per germline. The CDR3 has 15 residues.

This clonotype was recorded many times. The J gene is TRBJ1-6, the V gene TRBV20-1, with D perhaps matching TRBD1 (6 bases). V gave up 2 bases and J gave up 0 bases, with 8 bases separating them. The CDR3 is made up of 15 amino acids. CDR1 and CDR2 (germline): DFQATT, SNEGSKA (reference sequence). CDR3 region: CSARQGSSYNSPLHF. The CDR3 DNA reads TGCAGTGCTAGACAGGGGAGCTCCTATAATTCACCCCTCCACTTT.